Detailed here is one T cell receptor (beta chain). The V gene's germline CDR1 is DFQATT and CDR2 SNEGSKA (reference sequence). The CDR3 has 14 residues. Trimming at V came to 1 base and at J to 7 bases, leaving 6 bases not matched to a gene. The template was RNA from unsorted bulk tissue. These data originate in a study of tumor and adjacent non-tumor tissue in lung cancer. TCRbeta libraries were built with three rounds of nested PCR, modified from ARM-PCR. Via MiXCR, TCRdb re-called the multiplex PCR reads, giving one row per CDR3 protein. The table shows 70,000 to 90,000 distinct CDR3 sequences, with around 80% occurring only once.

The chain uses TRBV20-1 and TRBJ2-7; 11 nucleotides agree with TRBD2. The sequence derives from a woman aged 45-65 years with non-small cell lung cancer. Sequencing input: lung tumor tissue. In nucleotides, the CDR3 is TGCAGTGCTAGAGGCCGGACTAGCGGGCTGGAGCAGTACTTC. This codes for CSARGRTSGLEQYF.